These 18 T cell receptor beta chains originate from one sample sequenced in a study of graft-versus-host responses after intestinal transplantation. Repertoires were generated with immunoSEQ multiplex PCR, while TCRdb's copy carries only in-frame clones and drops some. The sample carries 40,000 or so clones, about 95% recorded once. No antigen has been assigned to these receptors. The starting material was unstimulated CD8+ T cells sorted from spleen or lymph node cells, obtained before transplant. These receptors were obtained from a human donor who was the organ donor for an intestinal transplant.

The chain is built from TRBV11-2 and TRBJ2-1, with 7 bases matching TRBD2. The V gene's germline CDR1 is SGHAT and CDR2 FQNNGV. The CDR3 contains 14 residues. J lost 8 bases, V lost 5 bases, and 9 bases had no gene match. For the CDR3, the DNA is TGTGCCAGCAGCCCACCTTCAGCGGGGCATGAGCAGTTCTTC. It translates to CASSPPSAGHEQFF.

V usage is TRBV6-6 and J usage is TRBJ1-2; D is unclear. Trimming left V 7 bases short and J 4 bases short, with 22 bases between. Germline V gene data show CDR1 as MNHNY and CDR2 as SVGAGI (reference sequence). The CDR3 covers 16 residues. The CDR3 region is CASTPRRDMIVYGYTF. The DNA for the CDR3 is TGTGCCAGCACCCCACGAAGGGATATGATTGTCTATGGCTACACCTTC.

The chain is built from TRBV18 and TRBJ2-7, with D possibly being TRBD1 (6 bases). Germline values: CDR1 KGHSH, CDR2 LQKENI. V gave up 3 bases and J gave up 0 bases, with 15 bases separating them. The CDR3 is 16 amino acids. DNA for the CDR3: TGTGCCAGCTCACCCGGGTTACAGGGAAACTCCTACGAGCAGTACTTC. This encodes CASSPGLQGNSYEQYF.

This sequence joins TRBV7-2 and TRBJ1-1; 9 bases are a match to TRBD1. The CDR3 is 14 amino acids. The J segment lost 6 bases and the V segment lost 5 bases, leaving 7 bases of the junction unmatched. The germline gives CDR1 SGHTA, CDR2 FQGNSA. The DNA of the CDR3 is TGTGCCAGCAGCCCAACAGGGGGCTATGCTGAAGCTTTCTTT. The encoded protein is CASSPTGGYAEAFF.

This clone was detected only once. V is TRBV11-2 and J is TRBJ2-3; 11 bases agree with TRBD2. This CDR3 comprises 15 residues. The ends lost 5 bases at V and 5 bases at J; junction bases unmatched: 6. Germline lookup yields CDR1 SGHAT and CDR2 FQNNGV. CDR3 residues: CASSPSGGRRDTQYF. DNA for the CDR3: TGTGCCAGCAGCCCTAGCGGGGGGCGGAGAGATACGCAGTATTTT.

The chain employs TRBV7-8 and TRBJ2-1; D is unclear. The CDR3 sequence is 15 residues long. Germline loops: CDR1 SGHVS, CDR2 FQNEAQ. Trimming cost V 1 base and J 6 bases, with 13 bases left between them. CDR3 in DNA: TGTGCCAGCAGCTTAGGGGTGACCCTAGGCAATGAGCAGTTCTTC. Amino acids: CASSLGVTLGNEQFF.

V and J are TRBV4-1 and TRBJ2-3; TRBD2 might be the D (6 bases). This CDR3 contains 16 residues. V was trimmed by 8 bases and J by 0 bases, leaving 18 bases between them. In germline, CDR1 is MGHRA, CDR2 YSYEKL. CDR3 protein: CASAPKGLSSTDTQYF. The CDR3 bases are TGCGCCAGCGCCCCAAAGGGACTTTCTAGCACAGATACGCAGTATTTT.

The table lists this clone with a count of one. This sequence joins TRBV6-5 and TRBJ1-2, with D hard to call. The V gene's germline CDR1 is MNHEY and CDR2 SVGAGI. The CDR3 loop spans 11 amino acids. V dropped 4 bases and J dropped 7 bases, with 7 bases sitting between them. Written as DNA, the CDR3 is TGTGCCAGCAGTTCAGTGTTTGGCTACACCTTC. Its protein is CASSSVFGYTF.

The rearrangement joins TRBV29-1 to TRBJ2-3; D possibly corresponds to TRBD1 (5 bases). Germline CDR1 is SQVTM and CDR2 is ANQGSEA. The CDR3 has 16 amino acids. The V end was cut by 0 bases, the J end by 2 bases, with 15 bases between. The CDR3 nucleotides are TGCAGCGTTGAAGATCTTCCAGGGAAATTCACAGATACGCAGTATTTT. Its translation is CSVEDLPGKFTDTQYF.

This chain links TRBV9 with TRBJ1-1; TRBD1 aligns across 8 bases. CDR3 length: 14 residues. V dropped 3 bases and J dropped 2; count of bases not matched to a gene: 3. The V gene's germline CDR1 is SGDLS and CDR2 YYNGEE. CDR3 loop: CASSGQGTNTEAFF. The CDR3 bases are TGTGCCAGCAGCGGACAGGGGACTAACACTGAAGCTTTCTTT.

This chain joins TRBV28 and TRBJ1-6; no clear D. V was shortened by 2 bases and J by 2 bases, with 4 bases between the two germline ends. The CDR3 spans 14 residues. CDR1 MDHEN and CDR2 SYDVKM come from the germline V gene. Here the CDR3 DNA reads TGTGCCAGCAGTTTAAGGGCCTATAATTCACCCCTCCACTTT. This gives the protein CASSLRAYNSPLHF.

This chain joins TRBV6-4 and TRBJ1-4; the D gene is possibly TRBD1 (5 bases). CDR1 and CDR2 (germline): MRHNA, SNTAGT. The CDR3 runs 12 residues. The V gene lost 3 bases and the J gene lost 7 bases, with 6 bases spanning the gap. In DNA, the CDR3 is TGTGCCAGCAGTGAAAGGGGTGAAAAACTGTTTTTT. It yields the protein CASSERGEKLFF.

The CDR3 sequence is CASSPSQAGGEKLFF. In DNA, the CDR3 is TGCGCCAGCAGCCCCTCCCAGGCAGGGGGGGAAAAACTGTTTTTT. This chain uses TRBV4-3 with TRBJ1-4; 7 bases align to TRBD1. Looked up from germline, CDR1 is LGHNA and CDR2 is YSLEER. Trimming at V came to 4 bases and at J to 8 bases, leaving 10 bases not matched to a gene. This CDR3 region has 15 residues.

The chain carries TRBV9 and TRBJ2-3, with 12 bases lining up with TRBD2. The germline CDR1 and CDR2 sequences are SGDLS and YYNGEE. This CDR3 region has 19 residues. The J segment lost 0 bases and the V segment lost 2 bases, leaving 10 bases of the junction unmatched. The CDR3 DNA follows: TGTGCCAGCAGCGTGGCTAGCGGGGGGGCTAAACCTAGCACAGATACGCAGTATTTT. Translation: CASSVASGGAKPSTDTQYF.

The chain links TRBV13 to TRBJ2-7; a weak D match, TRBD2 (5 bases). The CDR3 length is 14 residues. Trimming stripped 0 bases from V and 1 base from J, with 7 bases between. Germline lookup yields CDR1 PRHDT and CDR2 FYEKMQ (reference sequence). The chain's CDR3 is CASSLGEGSYEQYF. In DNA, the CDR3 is TGTGCCAGCAGCTTAGGAGAGGGTTCCTACGAGCAGTACTTC.

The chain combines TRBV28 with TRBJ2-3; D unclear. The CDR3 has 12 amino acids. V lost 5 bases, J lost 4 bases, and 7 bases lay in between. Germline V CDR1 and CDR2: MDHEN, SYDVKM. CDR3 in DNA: TGTGCCAGCAGTCAACGGCCAGATACGCAGTATTTT. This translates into CASSQRPDTQYF.

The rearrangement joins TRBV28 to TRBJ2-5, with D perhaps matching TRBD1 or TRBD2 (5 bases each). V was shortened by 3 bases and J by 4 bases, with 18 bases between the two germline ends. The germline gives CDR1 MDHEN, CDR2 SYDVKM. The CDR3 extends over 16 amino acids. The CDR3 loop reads CASSFSRDRRGETQYF. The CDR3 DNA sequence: TGTGCCAGCAGTTTCTCCCGGGACCGGCGAGGAGAGACCCAGTACTTC.

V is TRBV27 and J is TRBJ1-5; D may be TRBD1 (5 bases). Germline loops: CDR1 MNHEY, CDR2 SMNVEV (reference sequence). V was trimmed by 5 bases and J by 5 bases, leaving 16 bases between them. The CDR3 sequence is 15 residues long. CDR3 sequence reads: CASSQYPRGYQPQHF. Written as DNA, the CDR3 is TGTGCCAGCAGTCAATATCCCCGGGGGTATCAGCCCCAGCATTTT.